These 17 T cell receptor beta chains came from one sample sequenced in a study of shared clonotypes between healthy human individuals. Clones were read by immunoSEQ multiplex PCR, and TCRdb kept only the in-frame ones, dropping some. There are 550,000 to 600,000 clones in the sample; about 80% occur only once, and about 11% lies in the top ten. Sequencing was carried out using PBMCs. The receptor source for this set is a woman in her 40s in good health. Some clones in this sample may be carry-over from other donors' samples.

This clone has just one count. The chain is built from TRBV7-6 and TRBJ2-1, with 7 bases identical to TRBD2. The germline CDR1 and CDR2 sequences are SGHVS and FNYEAQ. The CDR3 has 15 amino acids. Trimming cost V 0 bases and J 9 bases; bases outside gene matches: 8. The CDR3 DNA is TGTGCCAGCAGCTTAGCGGGCGGGAGTCGGAGTGAGCAGTTCTTC. Protein: CASSLAGGSRSEQFF. The whole variable domain, filled in from reference TRBV7-6 and TRBJ2-1, reads GAGVSQSPRYKVTKRGQDVALRCDPISGHVSLYWYRQALGQGPEFLTYFNYEAQQDKSGLPNDRFSAERPEGSISTLTIQRTEQRDSAMYRCASSLAGGSRSEQFFGPGTRLTVL.

V is TRBV7-9 and J is TRBJ1-1; D remains unclear. The CDR3 contains 14 residues. The germline V gene has CDR1 SEHNR and CDR2 FQNEAQ (reference sequence). V was clipped by 1 base and J by 3 bases, with 9 bases between them. The CDR3 region has the DNA TGTGCCAGCAGCTTAGTTACAGCCCACACTGAAGCTTTCTTT. This sequence encodes CASSLVTAHTEAFF. Combining the CDR3 with reference TRBV7-9 and TRBJ1-1 gives the whole variable domain DTGVSQNPRHKITKRGQNVTFRCDPISEHNRLYWYRQTLGQGPEFLTYFQNEAQLEKSRLLSDRFSAERPKGSFSTLEIQRTEQGDSAMYLCASSLVTAHTEAFFGQGTRLTVV.

This clone occurred a few times. This may be a read error, as it is one base from a much larger clone. Other DNA sequences from this sample encode an identical CDR3 as well. The chain employs TRBV2 and TRBJ2-1; D is undetermined. CDR1 is SNHLY, CDR2 FYNNEI, per germline. Trimming took 1 base from V and 2 from J, leaving 3 bases between them. There are 13 residues in the CDR3. The CDR3 DNA follows: TGTGCCAGCAGTGAAGAGGCCTACAATGAGCAGTTCTTC. It translates to CASSEEAYNEQFF.

The rearrangement links TRBV18 to TRBJ2-5; D tentatively reads TRBD1 or TRBD2 (6 bases each). This CDR3 region has 14 residues. The germline CDR1 and CDR2 sequences are KGHSH and LQKENI. Trimming removed 2 bases at V and 5 bases at J, with 12 bases between. The CDR3 region has the DNA TGTGCCAGCTCACCAATCCGAGGGGGGGAGACCCAGTACTTC. Its protein product is CASSPIRGGETQYF.

V gene TRBV6-1 combines with J gene TRBJ2-7; the match to TRBD1 covers 8 bases. There are 13 residues in the CDR3. J lost 5 bases, V lost 6 bases, and 6 bases had no gene match. CDR1 MNHNS and CDR2 SASEGT come from the germline V gene. Here the CDR3 reads CASRDRDRHEQYF. The CDR3 DNA reads TGTGCCAGCAGGGACAGGGATCGACACGAGCAGTACTTC.

The chain links TRBV5-4 to TRBJ2-7, with a possible D match to TRBD2 (6 bases). Between the trimmed V and J ends, which lost 2 bases and 6 bases, there was a span of 12 bases. The germline gives CDR1 SGHNT, CDR2 YYREEE (reference sequence). This CDR3 has 13 amino acids. The CDR3 bases are TGTGCCAGCAGCTTAACCGGGGAGGCCGAGCAGTACTTC. This translates into CASSLTGEAEQYF.

The rearrangement links TRBV6-5 to TRBJ2-2; D gene ambiguous. The CDR3 is made up of 14 amino acids. CDR1 is MNHEY, CDR2 SVGAGI, per germline. V lost 7 bases, J lost 0 bases, and 9 bases lay in between. The CDR3 DNA follows: TGTGCCAGCATGAAGTTGACGAACACCGGGGAGCTGTTTTTT. Protein sequence: CASMKLTNTGELFF.

This chain connects TRBV19 to TRBJ2-1; 12 positions agree with TRBD2. J was trimmed by 9 bases and V by 4 bases; bases with no gene match: 1. This CDR3 region has 13 residues. Looked up from germline, CDR1 is LNHDA and CDR2 is SQIVND (reference sequence). For the CDR3, the DNA is TGTGCCAGTAGTACTAGCGGGAGGGGTGAGCAGTTCTTC. Translating gives CASSTSGRGEQFF.

Note on this clone: This may be a read error: a much more frequent sequence differs by one nucleotide. The chain employs TRBV4-2 and TRBJ1-2; D remains unclear. Per germline, CDR1 LGHNA and CDR2 YNFKEQ. The CDR3 is 18 residues long. The CDR3 is CAGSHATPDMAPGYGYTF. Written as DNA, the CDR3 is TGTGCCGGCAGCCACGCCACCCCTGACATGGCTCCTGGCTATGGCTACACCTTC.

The chain couples TRBV30 to TRBJ2-1; 10 bases are shared with TRBD1. J lost 7 bases, V lost 3 bases, and 9 bases had no gene match. Germline CDR1 reads GTSNPN; CDR2 reads SVGIG (reference sequence). CDR3 length equals 15 residues. The CDR3 DNA follows: TGTGCCTGGAGCCTCGGACAGGGGGTCTTGAATGAGCAGTTCTTC. Translation gives CAWSLGQGVLNEQFF.

V and J are TRBV7-9 and TRBJ2-5; 9 nucleotides line up with TRBD2. CDR1 and CDR2 from the germline V gene are SEHNR and FQNEAQ (reference sequence). There are 16 residues in the CDR3. The J segment lost 4 bases and the V segment lost 1 base, leaving 7 bases of the junction unmatched. CDR3 DNA: TGTGCCAGCAGCTTAGGGGTAGTAGCGGGAGTAGAGACCCAGTACTTC. It is translated as CASSLGVVAGVETQYF.

The rearrangement joins TRBV28 to TRBJ2-3; D unresolved. Germline V CDR1 and CDR2: MDHEN, SYDVKM. The CDR3 contains 14 residues. The ends were cut back, 2 bases at V and 6 bases at J, with 12 bases in the middle. CDR3 sequence reads: CASSLRSTGDTQYF. DNA for the CDR3: TGTGCCAGCAGTTTACGGTCCACCGGGGATACGCAGTATTTT.

The chain carries TRBV6-1 and TRBJ1-3, with D tentatively TRBD1 (5 bases). Germline assignment: CDR1 MNHNS and CDR2 SASEGT. Deletions cut 3 bases from V and 10 bases from J, with 19 bases between. The CDR3 length is 15 residues. CDR3 DNA: TGTGCCAGCAGTGACGCCGGGACCGTCTCCTCGACCATATATTTT. This codes for CASSDAGTVSSTIYF.

This clone was observed a handful of times. The rearrangement uses TRBV10-1 and TRBJ1-5; D gene uncertain. The CDR3 is made up of 15 amino acids. CDR1 and CDR2 (germline): WNHNN, SYGVQD (reference sequence). V dropped 3 bases and J dropped 0 bases, with 9 bases sitting between them. The CDR3 region is CASSDLASSNQPQHF. In DNA, the CDR3 is TGCGCCAGCAGTGATTTAGCGAGTAGCAATCAGCCCCAGCATTTT.

The chain joins TRBV27 to TRBJ2-3; D is undetermined. In germline, CDR1 is MNHEY, CDR2 SMNVEV (reference sequence). The CDR3 extends over 13 amino acids. Trimming cost V 3 bases and J 2 bases, with 6 bases left between them. This CDR3 is CASSFSITDTQYF. The CDR3 region has the DNA TGTGCCAGCAGTTTTTCAATCACAGATACGCAGTATTTT.

The chain links TRBV7-2 to TRBJ2-2, with 8 bases aligning to TRBD1. The germline V gene has CDR1 SGHTA and CDR2 FQGNSA. After removal of 5 bases from V and 5 bases from J, the junction contained 7 bases not matched to a gene. This CDR3 comprises 15 residues. The DNA of the CDR3 is TGTGCCAGCAGCACCAGGGGGCAGGGGACCGGGGAGCTGTTTTTT. It specifies CASSTRGQGTGELFF.

This clone was counted between two and nine times. The chain uses TRBV28 and TRBJ1-2, with D possibly TRBD1 on 6 matching bases. The CDR3 is 15 residues long. CDR1 is MDHEN, CDR2 SYDVKM, per germline. With 3 bases removed from V and 5 bases from J, the gap between germline ends came to 16 bases. CDR3 amino acids: CASSFDRTDFYGYTF. For the CDR3, the DNA is TGTGCCAGCAGTTTTGACAGGACAGATTTTTATGGCTACACCTTC.